This T cell receptor (beta chain) stems from a study of T cell repertoires in cytomegalovirus infection. In the study overall: CMV infection and matching HLA type were both indicated by public TCR beta signatures. Whole-study results and caveats: Pooled public TCR beta family frequency picked out CMV carriers with the relevant HLA. Clonotypes of TCR beta that were HLA-C-restricted and CMV-specific dominated the ex vivo response.

The ends lost 0 bases at V and 1 base at J; junction bases unmatched: 5. CDR3 size: 17 residues. Germline assignment: CDR1 SGHRS and CDR2 YFSETQ. There are a few counts of this clonotype. Its antigen remains unknown. TCRdb reanalysed the reads using MiXCR and keeps one entry per CDR3 protein. The sample yields fewer than 850,000 distinct CDR3 sequences, 29% seen once. This chain uses TRBV5-1 with TRBJ2-7; 12 bases fit TRBD2. Material: cultured CD8+ T cells from PBMCs, obtained from culture after CMV antigen stimulation. The clonotype comes from a human donor in good health (CMV status not recorded). Some clones in this sample may be carry-over from other donors' samples. CDR3 region: CASSLGTSGGSSYEQYF. The DNA for the CDR3 is TGCGCCAGCAGCTTGGGAACTAGCGGGGGGAGTTCCTACGAGCAGTACTTC.